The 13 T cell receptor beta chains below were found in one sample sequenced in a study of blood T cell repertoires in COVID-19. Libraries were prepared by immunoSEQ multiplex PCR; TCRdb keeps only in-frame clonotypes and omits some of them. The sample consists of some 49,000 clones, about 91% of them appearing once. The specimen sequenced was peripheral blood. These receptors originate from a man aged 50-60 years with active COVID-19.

The CDR3 region has the DNA TGCGCCAGCAGCCAAGACGGGAGGGCCGGAGAGACCCAGTACTTC. This codes for CASSQDGRAGETQYF. V is TRBV4-1 and J is TRBJ2-5, with 8 nucleotides matching TRBD2. The CDR3 totals 15 residues. The V gene's germline CDR1 is MGHRA and CDR2 YSYEKL. V was clipped by 0 bases and J by 4 bases; unmatched bases: 4.

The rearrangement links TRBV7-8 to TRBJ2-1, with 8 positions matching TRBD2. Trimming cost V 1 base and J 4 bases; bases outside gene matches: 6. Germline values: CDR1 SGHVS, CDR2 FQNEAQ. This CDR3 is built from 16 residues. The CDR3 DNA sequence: TGTGCCAGCAGCTTAGGTAGGTTAGCGGGGTACAATGAGCAGTTCTTC. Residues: CASSLGRLAGYNEQFF.

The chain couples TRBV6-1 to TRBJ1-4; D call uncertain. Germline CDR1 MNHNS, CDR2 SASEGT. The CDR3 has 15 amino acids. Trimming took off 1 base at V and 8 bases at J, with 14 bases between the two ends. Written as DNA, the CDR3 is TGTGCCAGCAGTGAAGGGTCGATCCGGGGAGAAAAACTGTTTTTT. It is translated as CASSEGSIRGEKLFF.

The CDR3 reads CASSPNRGHSTDTQYF. The CDR3 bases are TGCGCCAGCAGCCCTAACAGGGGGCACAGCACAGATACGCAGTATTTT. V gene TRBV5-1 combines with J gene TRBJ2-3, with 9 bases fitting TRBD1. The CDR3 contains 16 residues. With 4 bases clipped from V and 0 bases from J, the junction kept 6 bases outside the gene matches. CDR1 SGHRS and CDR2 YFSETQ come from the germline V gene.

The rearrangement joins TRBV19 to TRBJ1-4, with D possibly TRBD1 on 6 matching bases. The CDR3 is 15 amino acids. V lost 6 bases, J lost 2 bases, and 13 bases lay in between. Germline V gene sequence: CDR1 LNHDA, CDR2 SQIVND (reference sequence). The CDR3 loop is CASRTTGTTNEKLFF. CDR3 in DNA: TGTGCCAGTAGAACAACAGGGACGACTAATGAAAAACTGTTTTTT.

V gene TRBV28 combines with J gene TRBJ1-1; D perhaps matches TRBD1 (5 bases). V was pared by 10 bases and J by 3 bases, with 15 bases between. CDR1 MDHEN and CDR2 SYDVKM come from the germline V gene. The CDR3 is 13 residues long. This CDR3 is CATQGGGDTEAFF. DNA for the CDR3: TGTGCCACCCAGGGCGGCGGGGACACTGAAGCTTTCTTT.

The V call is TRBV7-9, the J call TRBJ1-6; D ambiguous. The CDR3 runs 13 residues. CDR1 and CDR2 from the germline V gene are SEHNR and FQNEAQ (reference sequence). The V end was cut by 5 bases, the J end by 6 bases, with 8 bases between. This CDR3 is CASSPLVNSPLHF. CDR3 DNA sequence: TGTGCCAGCAGCCCCCTAGTTAATTCACCCCTCCACTTT.

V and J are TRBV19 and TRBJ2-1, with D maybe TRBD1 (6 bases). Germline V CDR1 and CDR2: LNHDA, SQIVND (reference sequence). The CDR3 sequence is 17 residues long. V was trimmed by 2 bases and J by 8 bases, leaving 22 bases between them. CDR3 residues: CASSITLTGHESYEQFF. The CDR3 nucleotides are TGTGCCAGTAGTATAACCTTGACAGGTCACGAAAGTTATGAGCAGTTCTTC.

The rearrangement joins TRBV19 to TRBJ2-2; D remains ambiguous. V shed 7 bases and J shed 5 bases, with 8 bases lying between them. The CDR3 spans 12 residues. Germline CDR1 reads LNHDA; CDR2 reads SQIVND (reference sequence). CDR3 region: CASNFGTGELFF. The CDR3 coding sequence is TGTGCCAGTAATTTCGGGACCGGGGAGCTGTTTTTT.

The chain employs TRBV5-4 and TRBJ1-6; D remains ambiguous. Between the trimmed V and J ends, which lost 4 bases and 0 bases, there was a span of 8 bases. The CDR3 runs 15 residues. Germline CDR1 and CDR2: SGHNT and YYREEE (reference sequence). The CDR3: CASSPEGSYNSPLHF. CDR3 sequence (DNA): TGTGCCAGCAGCCCCGAGGGCTCCTATAATTCACCCCTCCACTTT.

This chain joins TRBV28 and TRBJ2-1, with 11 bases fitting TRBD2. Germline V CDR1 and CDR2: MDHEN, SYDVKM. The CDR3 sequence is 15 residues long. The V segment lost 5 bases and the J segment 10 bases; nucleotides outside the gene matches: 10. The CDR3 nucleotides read TGTGCCAGCAGTCAACGACTAGCGGGGCCCGGGGAGCAGTTCTTC. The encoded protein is CASSQRLAGPGEQFF.

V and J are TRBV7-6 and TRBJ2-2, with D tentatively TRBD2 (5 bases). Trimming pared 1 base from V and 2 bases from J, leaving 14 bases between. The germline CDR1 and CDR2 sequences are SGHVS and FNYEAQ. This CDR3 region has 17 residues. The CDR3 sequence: CASSLGAGYLNTGELFF. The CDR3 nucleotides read TGTGCCAGCAGCTTAGGGGCGGGTTACCTAAACACCGGGGAGCTGTTTTTT.

CDR3 protein: CASSYRGQSTDTQYF. The CDR3, as DNA: TGTGCCAGCAGTTACCGTGGGCAGAGCACAGATACGCAGTATTTT. The rearrangement links TRBV6-6 to TRBJ2-3; D remains ambiguous. CDR3 length equals 15 residues. The V gene's germline CDR1 is MNHNY and CDR2 SVGAGI (reference sequence). Between the trimmed V and J ends, which lost 2 bases and 0 bases, there was a span of 9 bases.